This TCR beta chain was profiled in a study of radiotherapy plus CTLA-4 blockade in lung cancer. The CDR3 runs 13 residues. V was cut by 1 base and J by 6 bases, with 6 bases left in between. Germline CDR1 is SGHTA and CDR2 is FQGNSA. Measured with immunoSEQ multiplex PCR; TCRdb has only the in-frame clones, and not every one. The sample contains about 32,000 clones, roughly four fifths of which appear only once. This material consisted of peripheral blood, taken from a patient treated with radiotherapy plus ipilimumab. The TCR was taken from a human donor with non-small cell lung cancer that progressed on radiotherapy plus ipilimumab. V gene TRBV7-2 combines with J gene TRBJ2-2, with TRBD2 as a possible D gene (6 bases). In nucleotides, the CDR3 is TGTGCCAGCAGCTTAGGGGAGGCCGGGGAGCTGTTTTTT. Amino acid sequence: CASSLGEAGELFF.